The 31 T cell receptor beta chains reported below all come from one sample, sequenced in a study of control samples from healthy donors and cancer patients. Some clones are missing from TCRdb's copy, which holds only in-frame ones; the method was immunoSEQ multiplex PCR. The repertoire holds approximately 190,000 clones, about nine tenths seen once, with over 1.5% in the top ten. The source material was blood. These receptors all come from a man aged 25-40 years in good health.

The rearrangement joins TRBV3-1 (or the pseudogene TRBV3-2) to TRBJ1-6, with D perhaps matching TRBD1 (5 bases). Germline CDR1 reads LGHDT; CDR2 reads YNNKEL (reference sequence). The CDR3 consists of 15 residues. V was pared by 4 bases and J by 10 bases, with 17 bases between. CDR3 bases: TGTGCCAGCAGCCGTCTTCAGGGAGTCGGGTCACCCCTCCACTTT. Encoded protein: CASSRLQGVGSPLHF.

The chain has TRBV2 and TRBJ1-1, with TRBD1 as a possible D gene (5 bases). Germline CDR1 and CDR2: SNHLY and FYNNEI. V lost 5 bases, J lost 1 base, and 8 bases lay in between. This CDR3 has 13 amino acids. CDR3 region: CASSYTGNTEAFF. Written as DNA, the CDR3 is TGTGCCAGCAGTTATACAGGGAACACTGAAGCTTTCTTT.

The chain links TRBV18 to TRBJ1-1; D uncertain. The CDR3 extends over 14 amino acids. Between the trimmed V and J ends, which lost 1 base and 5 bases, there was a span of 11 bases. Germline loops: CDR1 KGHSH, CDR2 LQKENI. CDR3 DNA: TGTGCCAGCTCACCACGGGGTCTACCGACTGAAGCTTTCTTT. Translation gives CASSPRGLPTEAFF.

The chain joins TRBV19 to TRBJ1-2; 8 bases are a match to TRBD1. This CDR3 spans 14 amino acids. Trimming at V came to 7 bases and at J to 2 bases, leaving 6 bases not matched to a gene. CDR1 is LNHDA, CDR2 SQIVND, per germline (reference sequence). CDR3 sequence reads: CASTSGQGNYGYTF. DNA for the CDR3: TGTGCCAGTACTAGCGGACAGGGCAACTATGGCTACACCTTC.

V and J are TRBV5-1 and TRBJ1-2; 7 nucleotides match TRBD1. Germline CDR1 is SGHRS and CDR2 is YFSETQ. This CDR3 spans 14 amino acids. Germline trimming cut 0 bases from V and 2 bases from J; bases unmatched to any gene: 1. The CDR3 reads CASSLGDSNYGYTF. The CDR3 nucleotides read TGCGCCAGCAGCTTGGGGGACAGCAACTATGGCTACACCTTC.

This chain connects TRBV3-1 (or the pseudogene TRBV3-2) to TRBJ1-6; D gene uncertain. This CDR3 comprises 17 residues. In germline, CDR1 is LGHDT, CDR2 YNNKEL (reference sequence). The V end lost 0 bases, the J end lost 10 bases, and 19 bases lay between the germline ends. The CDR3 region is CASSQDLLGLGGSPLHF. The CDR3 region has the DNA TGTGCCAGCAGCCAAGATCTTTTAGGGCTGGGCGGCTCACCCCTCCACTTT.

The chain employs TRBV5-5 and TRBJ1-4, with 12 bases identical to TRBD1. This CDR3 region has 15 residues. V lost 3 bases, J lost 8 bases, and 5 bases stayed unmatched. CDR1 is SGHKS, CDR2 YYEKEE, per germline (reference sequence). CDR3 sequence (DNA): TGTGCCAGCAGCTCCTTGGGGACAGGGGGCGAAAAACTGTTTTTT. The encoded protein is CASSSLGTGGEKLFF.

The chain couples TRBV6-5 to TRBJ1-2; tentative D call: TRBD1 (6 bases). This CDR3 region has 15 residues. Per the germline V gene, CDR1 is MNHEY and CDR2 is SVGAGI. V was pared by 6 bases and J by 5 bases, with 19 bases between. DNA for the CDR3: TGTGCCAGCAGCCCAACACAAGGGGGGCTGTATGGCTACACCTTC. Translating gives CASSPTQGGLYGYTF.

V is TRBV30 and J is TRBJ1-3; D gene uncertain. The length of the CDR3 is 14 residues. V was trimmed by 3 bases and J by 0 bases, leaving 9 bases between them. CDR1 GTSNPN and CDR2 SVGIG come from the germline V gene (reference sequence). This CDR3 reads CAWSLRSSGNTIYF. CDR3 DNA: TGTGCCTGGAGCCTCAGGTCCTCTGGAAACACCATATATTTT. The complete variable domain, with remaining parts taken from reference TRBV30 and TRBJ1-3, reads SQTIHQWPATLVQPVGSPLSLECTVEGTSNPNLYWYRQAAGRGLQLLFYSVGIGQISSEVPQNLSASRPQDRQFILSSKKLLLSDSGFYLCAWSLRSSGNTIYFGEGSWLTVV.

The V and J genes are TRBV5-6 and TRBJ1-6; tentative D call: TRBD1 (6 bases). V lost 4 bases and J 11 bases, leaving 22 bases between the germline ends. The CDR3 has 16 residues. Germline values: CDR1 SGHDT, CDR2 YYEEEE. CDR3 residues: CASSVATTGNWTPLHF. The CDR3 nucleotides are TGTGCCAGCAGCGTTGCGACCACAGGGAATTGGACACCCCTCCACTTT. The variable domain in full, completed from reference TRBV5-6 and TRBJ1-6, reads DAGVTQSPTHLIKTRGQQVTLRCSPKSGHDTVSWYQQALGQGPQFIFQYYEEEERQRGNFPDRFSGHQFPNYSSELNVNALLLGDSALYLCASSVATTGNWTPLHFGNGTRLTVT.

This chain uses TRBV5-6 with TRBJ1-4; TRBD1 aligns across 12 bases. Germline V lookup: CDR1 SGHDT, CDR2 YYEEEE. The CDR3 runs 15 residues. V shed 7 bases, J shed 10 bases, and the junction held 11 bases outside the gene matches. CDR3 loop: CASGGQGAVGGKLFF. In DNA form, the CDR3 reads TGTGCCAGCGGGGGACAGGGGGCCGTTGGAGGAAAACTGTTTTTT.

A single count supports this clone. The gene calls are TRBV18 and TRBJ1-1; D remains ambiguous. The CDR3 consists of 13 residues. Between the trimmed V and J ends, which lost 5 bases and 5 bases, there was a span of 12 bases. Germline-derived CDR1 and CDR2 are KGHSH and LQKENI. The CDR3 nucleotides are TGTGCCAGCTCAATGGACCCGAGTACTGAAGCTTTCTTT. Its translation: CASSMDPSTEAFF.

The rearrangement joins TRBV3-1 (or the pseudogene TRBV3-2) to TRBJ2-3; D is perhaps TRBD1 (5 bases). The CDR3 has 14 amino acids. Deletions cut 2 bases from V and 6 bases from J, with 12 bases between. Germline loops: CDR1 LGHDT, CDR2 YNNKEL (reference sequence). CDR3 sequence (DNA): TGTGCCAGCAGCCAAAGAGGACATAGGGATACGCAGTATTTT. Translated, it gives CASSQRGHRDTQYF.

This rearrangement joins TRBV18 to TRBJ2-3; D gene ambiguous. Trimming shortened V by 6 bases and J by 4 bases, and 8 bases separated the two germline ends. The CDR3 consists of 12 residues. The germline CDR1 and CDR2 sequences are KGHSH and LQKENI. CDR3 loop: CASSPTSDTQYF. CDR3 bases: TGTGCCAGCTCCCCTACGTCAGATACGCAGTATTTT.

This clone has only one observation. The chain carries TRBV2 and TRBJ1-1; D is ambiguous. The CDR3 covers 15 residues. V lost 6 bases, J lost 1 base, and 15 bases lay in between. CDR1 and CDR2 from the germline V gene are SNHLY and FYNNEI. The CDR3 DNA reads as TGTGCCAGCAGCCCACTGCGCTCGACGAACACTGAAGCTTTCTTT. Translating gives CASSPLRSTNTEAFF.

The genes are TRBV6-1 and TRBJ2-3, with D possibly called TRBD1 or TRBD2 (5 bases each). Trimming pared 3 bases from V and 0 bases from J, leaving 13 bases between. The CDR3 runs to 16 residues. Germline V lookup: CDR1 MNHNS, CDR2 SASEGT. CDR3 region: CASSEGDGTSTDTQYF. DNA of the CDR3: TGTGCCAGCAGTGAGGGGGACGGAACTAGCACAGATACGCAGTATTTT.

The chain carries TRBV4-2 and TRBJ1-2; possible D gene TRBD1, 5 bases. CDR3 length: 15 amino acids. The germline V gene encodes CDR1 LGHNA and CDR2 YNFKEQ. The V and J ends lost 6 bases and 4 bases respectively, with 18 bases between them. CDR3 in amino acids: CASSRDGRDAYGYTF. The CDR3 DNA reads as TGTGCCAGCAGTAGGGACGGCCGAGACGCCTATGGCTACACCTTC.

This chain connects TRBV11-2 to TRBJ1-1, with a weak D call TRBD1 (5 bases). Germline CDR1 reads SGHAT; CDR2 reads FQNNGV. Trimming took off 8 bases at V and 4 bases at J, with 23 bases between the two ends. This CDR3 has 16 residues. CDR3 loop: CASGPPGPSGGTEAFF. The CDR3 coding sequence is TGTGCCAGCGGCCCCCCGGGACCCTCAGGCGGCACTGAAGCTTTCTTT.

V usage is TRBV5-4 and J usage is TRBJ2-7; D is perhaps TRBD1 or TRBD2 (5 bases each). This CDR3 comprises 11 residues. V dropped 3 bases and J dropped 11 bases, with 12 bases sitting between them. Germline values: CDR1 SGHNT, CDR2 YYREEE (reference sequence). The CDR3 region has the DNA TGTGCCAGCAGCTCCGGGACGGTGGAGTACTTC. Encoded protein: CASSSGTVEYF. The variable domain in full, with the rest retrieved from reference TRBV5-4 and TRBJ2-7, is ETGVTQSPTHLIKTRGQQVTLRCSSQSGHNTVSWYQQALGQGPQFIFQYYREEENGRGNFPPRFSGLQFPNYSSELNVNALELDDSALYLCASSSGTVEYFGPGTRLTVT.

The chain recombines TRBV2 with TRBJ2-2; TRBD2 aligns across 12 bases. The CDR3 runs 15 residues. The V gene's germline CDR1 is SNHLY and CDR2 FYNNEI. V was clipped by 6 bases and J by 7 bases; unmatched bases: 6. In nucleotides, the CDR3 is TGTGCCAGCAGAGCTAGCGGGGGGGCGGGCGGGGAGCTGTTTTTT. Its protein is CASRASGGAGGELFF.

The chain is built from TRBV5-4 and TRBJ2-3; the D is unclear. The CDR3 is 14 amino acids. CDR1 is SGHNT, CDR2 YYREEE, per germline (reference sequence). The V end lost 4 bases, the J end lost 0 bases, and 9 bases lay between the germline ends. The chain's CDR3 is CASSATSSTDTQYF. DNA for the CDR3: TGTGCCAGCAGCGCCACTTCTAGCACAGATACGCAGTATTTT.

V is TRBV13 and J is TRBJ2-7, with TRBD1 identical over 9 bases. Germline CDR1 reads PRHDT; CDR2 reads FYEKMQ (reference sequence). The CDR3 loop spans 14 amino acids. The trim removed 5 bases at V and 6 bases at J, leaving 8 bases unmatched. The CDR3: CASSRDRATGEQYF. Here the CDR3 DNA reads TGTGCCAGCAGCAGGGACAGGGCTACGGGCGAGCAGTACTTC.

This chain connects TRBV10-2 to TRBJ1-4, with 9 bases lining up with TRBD1. Germline V gene sequence: CDR1 WSHSY, CDR2 SAAADI. The CDR3 is 15 amino acids. Trimming cost V 6 bases and J 4 bases; bases outside gene matches: 6. The CDR3 here is CASRDRGGINEKLFF. The CDR3 bases are TGCGCCAGCAGGGACAGGGGCGGAATTAATGAAAAACTGTTTTTT.

This chain joins TRBV13 and TRBJ2-2, with a tentative D call TRBD1 (6 bases). Germline CDR1 and CDR2: PRHDT and FYEKMQ (reference sequence). Trimming took off 6 bases at V and 6 bases at J, with 11 bases between the two ends. The CDR3 has 13 amino acids. This CDR3 is CASSFEGAGELFF. The CDR3 region has the DNA TGTGCCAGCAGTTTTGAGGGGGCCGGGGAGCTGTTTTTT.

The chain is built from TRBV5-1 and TRBJ2-3; 9 nucleotides line up with TRBD2. Per the germline V gene, CDR1 is SGHRS and CDR2 is YFSETQ. CDR3 length: 14 amino acids. The junction had 5 bases not matched to a gene; V was cut back by 4 bases and J by 5 bases. The CDR3 DNA reads as TGCGCCAGCAGCAGGCGGGGGGGCCGAGATACGCAGTATTTT. Translated: CASSRRGGRDTQYF.

V and J are TRBV9 and TRBJ1-4, with TRBD1 as a possible D gene (6 bases). Germline-derived CDR1 and CDR2 are SGDLS and YYNGEE. The CDR3 has 15 amino acids. With 6 bases removed from V and 7 bases from J, the gap between germline ends came to 19 bases. The CDR3, as DNA: TGTGCCAGCACCAAAGGGGGGGGCGAGGGTGAAAAACTGTTTTTT. Its protein product is CASTKGGGEGEKLFF. Filled out from reference TRBV9 and TRBJ1-4, the complete variable domain reads DSGVTQTPKHLITATGQRVTLRCSPRSGDLSVYWYQQSLDQGLQFLIQYYNGEERAKGNILERFSAQQFPDLHSELNLSSLELGDSALYFCASTKGGGEGEKLFFGSGTQLSVL.

This clone has just one count. This chain uses TRBV27 with TRBJ2-1; D not resolved. CDR1 is MNHEY, CDR2 SMNVEV, per germline (reference sequence). There are 11 residues in the CDR3. V was pared by 4 bases and J by 9 bases, with 7 bases between. The CDR3 reads CASSWALEQFF. The DNA of the CDR3 is TGTGCCAGCAGTTGGGCGCTTGAGCAGTTCTTC.

This rearrangement joins TRBV10-2 to TRBJ2-4; 8 nucleotides agree with TRBD1. This CDR3 is built from 15 residues. Germline loops: CDR1 WSHSY, CDR2 SAAADI. V lost 8 bases, J lost 1 base, and 7 bases stayed unmatched. The CDR3 loop reads CASEGRDRAKNIQYF. Written as DNA, the CDR3 is TGCGCCAGCGAAGGCCGGGACAGGGCCAAAAACATTCAGTACTTC.

This clone appeared a single time. V gene TRBV5-6 combines with J gene TRBJ2-3; no reliable D call. Germline CDR1 is SGHDT and CDR2 is YYEEEE. V lost 7 bases and J 2 bases, leaving 5 bases between the germline ends. CDR3 length: 11 residues. In DNA, the CDR3 is TGTGCCAGCGGGTACACAGATACGCAGTATTTT. The encoded protein is CASGYTDTQYF.

The chain has TRBV5-1 and TRBJ2-3, with D tentatively TRBD2 (5 bases). This CDR3 has 15 residues. V shed 0 bases and J shed 0 bases, with 8 bases lying between them. Germline V gene lookup returns CDR1 SGHRS and CDR2 YFSETQ. CDR3 in amino acids: CASSLVGESTDTQYF. CDR3 in DNA: TGCGCCAGCAGCTTGGTCGGGGAAAGCACAGATACGCAGTATTTT.

CDR3 in DNA: TGCGCCAGCAGGAATCCGGGGTCCCATCAGCCCCAGCATTTT. Residues: CASRNPGSHQPQHF. The V gene is TRBV4-1, the J gene TRBJ1-5; D is undetermined. Trimming shortened V by 6 bases and J by 5 bases, and 14 bases separated the two germline ends. Germline V gene data show CDR1 as MGHRA and CDR2 as YSYEKL. This CDR3 comprises 14 residues.